The 21 T cell receptor beta chains below come from one sample, sequenced in a study of T cell repertoires in ileal Crohn's disease. Time point meaning: neoterminal ileum biopsy at postoperative endoscopy, about 6 months after surgery. Profiling relied on immunoSEQ multiplex PCR, and the TCRdb table lists in-frame clones only, not all of them. The sample records 13,000 or so clones, 78% being singletons. What was sequenced was ileal tissue. The receptors were sampled from an adult with Crohn's disease.

This clone was detected only once. This chain connects TRBV7-8 to TRBJ2-5; 10 nucleotides line up with TRBD1. The ends lost 5 bases at V and 7 bases at J; junction bases unmatched: 7. Per germline, CDR1 SGHVS and CDR2 FQNEAQ. The CDR3 length is 14 residues. CDR3 loop: CASSTTGGAVTQYF. For the CDR3, the DNA is TGTGCCAGCAGCACGACAGGGGGCGCCGTGACCCAGTACTTC.

The chain couples TRBV2 to TRBJ2-2; D is ambiguous. Germline assignment: CDR1 SNHLY and CDR2 FYNNEI. Deletions cut 9 bases from V and 6 bases from J, with 8 bases between. The CDR3 consists of 11 residues. The CDR3 loop reads CARLVPGELFF. CDR3 nucleotide sequence: TGTGCCAGGCTAGTCCCCGGGGAGCTGTTTTTT.

About this clone itself: The same CDR3 can be traced to other DNA sequences in this sample. This chain uses TRBV27 with TRBJ2-7; weak D call: TRBD2 (7 bases). The CDR3 has 13 residues. Between the trimmed V and J ends, which lost 6 bases and 4 bases, there was a span of 13 bases. Germline assignment: CDR1 MNHEY and CDR2 SMNVEV (reference sequence). CDR3 DNA: TGTGCCAGCAGCTTGGGGGGGCGGTACGAGCAGTACTTC. It yields the protein CASSLGGRYEQYF.

V and J are TRBV19 and TRBJ2-4; 7 nucleotides line up with TRBD1. CDR3 size: 19 residues. Germline trimming cut 6 bases from V and 1 base from J; bases unmatched to any gene: 18. Germline values: CDR1 LNHDA, CDR2 SQIVND (reference sequence). This chain's CDR3 is CASSQDARTGSLAKNIQYF. The CDR3, as DNA: TGTGCCAGTAGCCAGGACGCTCGGACAGGTTCGTTGGCCAAAAACATTCAGTACTTC.

The V gene is TRBV5-4, the J gene TRBJ2-1; D gene ambiguous. Germline CDR1 reads SGHNT; CDR2 reads YYREEE (reference sequence). V was clipped by 0 bases and J by 8 bases, with 12 bases between them. This CDR3 spans 14 amino acids. CDR3 loop: CASSLDGYRDEQFF. The DNA of the CDR3 is TGTGCCAGCAGCTTGGATGGCTACCGGGATGAGCAGTTCTTC.

Here the CDR3 DNA reads TGTGCCAGCAGTTATTTGGGAGGGGTGTTTTACGAGCAGTACTTC. Translating gives CASSYLGGVFYEQYF. This chain joins TRBV6-6 and TRBJ2-7; 7 positions match TRBD2. Looked up from germline, CDR1 is MNHNY and CDR2 is SVGAGI (reference sequence). This CDR3 is 15 amino acids long. Trimming at V came to 3 bases and at J to 4 bases, leaving 9 bases not matched to a gene.

This clone counts as large. The chain employs TRBV6-1 and TRBJ1-1; TRBD1 matches 10 bases. Trimming at V came to 6 bases and at J to 3 bases, leaving 7 bases not matched to a gene. This CDR3 spans 15 amino acids. Germline lookup yields CDR1 MNHNS and CDR2 SASEGT. DNA for the CDR3: TGTGCCAGCAGGGGAACAGGACAGGGGGACACTGAAGCTTTCTTT. Amino acid sequence: CASRGTGQGDTEAFF.

This clone has more than one count but fewer than ten. The chain combines TRBV19 with TRBJ1-1, with 8 bases identical to TRBD1. The CDR3 loop spans 14 amino acids. Germline V CDR1 and CDR2: LNHDA, SQIVND (reference sequence). V trimming: 5 bases; J trimming: 4 bases; junction bases outside the gene matches: 6. CDR3 in amino acids: CASSAGQGPTEAFF. DNA for the CDR3: TGTGCCAGTAGTGCCGGACAGGGTCCCACTGAAGCTTTCTTT. Filled out from reference TRBV19 and TRBJ1-1, the complete variable domain reads DGGITQSPKYLFRKEGQNVTLSCEQNLNHDAMYWYRQDPGQGLRLIYYSQIVNDFQKGDIAEGYSVSREKKESFPLTVTSAQKNPTAFYLCASSAGQGPTEAFFGQGTRLTVV.

This clone was seen a single time. V is TRBV30 and J is TRBJ2-1, with D perhaps TRBD2 (6 bases). This CDR3 region has 17 residues. CDR1 and CDR2 (germline): GTSNPN, SVGIG (reference sequence). V lost 0 bases and J 2 bases, leaving 17 bases between the germline ends. Here the CDR3 DNA reads TGTGCCTGGAGTGTATTAGGGTCAGGAGGGGCCTACAATGAGCAGTTCTTC. It codes for CAWSVLGSGGAYNEQFF.

The chain carries TRBV6-6 and TRBJ1-1, with TRBD1 as a possible D gene (6 bases). This CDR3 contains 14 residues. Germline V CDR1 and CDR2: MNHNY, SVGAGI (reference sequence). V lost 4 bases to trimming and J lost 2 bases, with 11 bases between them. The CDR3 protein is CASSLTGSNTEAFF. CDR3 nucleotide sequence: TGTGCCAGCAGTTTAACAGGGTCTAACACTGAAGCTTTCTTT.

This clone is judged medium-sized. The J gene is TRBJ1-5, the V gene TRBV6-5; 7 bases are a match to TRBD1. Germline V gene lookup returns CDR1 MNHEY and CDR2 SVGAGI. Trimming cost V 0 bases and J 6 bases; bases outside gene matches: 8. The CDR3 contains 16 residues. The CDR3 loop is CASSYSRQGLGQPQHF. Here the CDR3 DNA reads TGTGCCAGCAGTTACTCGCGACAGGGACTGGGTCAGCCCCAGCATTTT.

The chain carries TRBV11-3 and TRBJ2-2; D gene ambiguous. Trimming removed 7 bases from V and 5 bases from J, with 14 bases in between. The CDR3 consists of 14 residues. Germline V gives CDR1 SGHNT, CDR2 YENEEA. The CDR3 here is CASTLGSRTGELFF. The CDR3 DNA follows: TGTGCCAGCACCCTGGGCAGTAGGACCGGGGAGCTGTTTTTT.

The V call is TRBV9, the J call TRBJ2-3, with D possibly being TRBD1 (5 bases). The germline V and J ends were trimmed by 0 bases and 2 bases, with 22 bases remaining between them. The CDR3 is made up of 19 amino acids. Germline V gene data show CDR1 as SGDLS and CDR2 as YYNGEE. The DNA of the CDR3 is TGTGCCAGCAGCGTAGACGGAGTGGGATCACAGGCTATCACAGATACGCAGTATTTT. Its translation is CASSVDGVGSQAITDTQYF.

The V and J genes are TRBV6-5 and TRBJ2-1; possible D gene TRBD1, 6 bases. V was cut by 9 bases and J by 3 bases, with 12 bases left in between. The CDR3 has 13 amino acids. In germline, CDR1 is MNHEY, CDR2 SVGAGI. The CDR3 bases are TGTGCCAGTAAATACAGGGACTACAATGAGCAGTTCTTC. It encodes CASKYRDYNEQFF.

The chain employs TRBV29-1 and TRBJ2-3; D remains unclear. CDR3 size: 12 residues. Germline CDR1 SQVTM, CDR2 ANQGSEA. The ends were cut back, 6 bases at V and 0 bases at J, with 7 bases in the middle. For the CDR3, the DNA is TGCAGCGTGTCCATGAGCACAGATACGCAGTATTTT. This gives the protein CSVSMSTDTQYF.

This chain uses TRBV6-1 with TRBJ1-2, with D hard to call. The CDR3 length is 13 residues. V lost 4 bases to trimming and J lost 2 bases, with 8 bases between them. Looked up from germline, CDR1 is MNHNS and CDR2 is SASEGT. The CDR3: CASSGNRNYGYTF. The CDR3 nucleotides read TGTGCCAGCAGTGGTAACAGAAACTATGGCTACACCTTC.

This chain joins TRBV6-1 and TRBJ1-3; D might be TRBD1 (5 bases). The CDR3 spans 14 residues. The V gene's germline CDR1 is MNHNS and CDR2 SASEGT. V was cut by 2 bases and J by 2 bases, with 7 bases left in between. The CDR3 spells CASSEFRAGNTIYF. The CDR3, as DNA: TGTGCCAGCAGTGAATTCAGGGCTGGAAACACCATATATTTT.

The chain couples TRBV5-1 to TRBJ2-7; TRBD2 agrees at 7 bases. With V trimmed by 3 bases and J by 0 bases, 15 bases remained unmatched. Germline V lookup: CDR1 SGHRS, CDR2 YFSETQ. The CDR3 loop spans 18 amino acids. CDR3 loop: CASSSIPYTGLHSYEQYF. For the CDR3, the DNA is TGCGCCAGCAGCTCCATCCCTTACACGGGACTACACTCCTACGAGCAGTACTTC.

The chain recombines TRBV18 with TRBJ2-7; 10 bases agree with TRBD1. The V gene end was trimmed by 3 bases and the J gene end by 7 bases; junction bases not matched to a gene: 6. Per germline, CDR1 KGHSH and CDR2 LQKENI. There are 14 residues in the CDR3. The CDR3 spells CASSPRDRGGEQYF. Written as DNA, the CDR3 is TGTGCCAGCTCACCTCGGGACAGGGGTGGGGAGCAGTACTTC.

V usage is TRBV30 and J usage is TRBJ2-7; D might be TRBD2 (6 bases). V was pared by 4 bases and J by 6 bases, with 13 bases between. This CDR3 has 12 amino acids. CDR1 is GTSNPN and CDR2 is SVGIG in the germline V gene (reference sequence). As DNA, the CDR3 is TGTGCCTGGACTGCATCCGGGGGCGAGCAGTACTTC. This translates into CAWTASGGEQYF. The full variable domain, its missing parts supplied by reference TRBV30 and TRBJ2-7, is SQTIHQWPATLVQPVGSPLSLECTVEGTSNPNLYWYRQAAGRGLQLLFYSVGIGQISSEVPQNLSASRPQDRQFILSSKKLLLSDSGFYLCAWTASGGEQYFGPGTRLTVT.

In nucleotides, the CDR3 is TGTGCCAGCGGCGAGCGAGGGACAGGGGCTGAAGCTTTCTTT. It yields the protein CASGERGTGAEAFF. The V and J genes are TRBV27 and TRBJ1-1, with 10 bases that match TRBD1. Per germline, CDR1 MNHEY and CDR2 SMNVEV (reference sequence). The J segment lost 6 bases and the V segment lost 8 bases, leaving 9 bases of the junction unmatched. The CDR3 runs 14 residues.